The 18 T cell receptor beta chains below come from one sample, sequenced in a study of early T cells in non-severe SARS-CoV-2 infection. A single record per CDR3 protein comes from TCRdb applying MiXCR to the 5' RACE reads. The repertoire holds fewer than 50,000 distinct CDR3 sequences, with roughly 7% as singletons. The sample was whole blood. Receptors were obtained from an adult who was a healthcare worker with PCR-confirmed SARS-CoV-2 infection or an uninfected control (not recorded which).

CDR3 loop: CASSSGTGVVSGYGYTF. The DNA of the CDR3 is TGTGCCAGCAGCTCCGGGACAGGGGTAGTTAGCGGCTATGGCTACACCTTC. The chain carries TRBV5-5 and TRBJ1-2, with 10 positions matching TRBD1. Germline assignment: CDR1 SGHKS and CDR2 YYEKEE (reference sequence). V trimming: 3 bases; J trimming: 4 bases; junction bases outside the gene matches: 12. This CDR3 region has 17 residues.

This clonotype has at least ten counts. The CDR3 protein is CASSQDRGHSADTQYF. CDR3 sequence (DNA): TGCGCCAGCAGCCAAGATAGAGGGCACTCCGCAGATACGCAGTATTTT. The chain joins TRBV4-3 to TRBJ2-3, with D possibly matching TRBD2 (5 bases). The ends were cut back, 0 bases at V and 4 bases at J, with 14 bases in the middle. Germline values: CDR1 LGHNA, CDR2 YSLEER. This CDR3 spans 16 amino acids.

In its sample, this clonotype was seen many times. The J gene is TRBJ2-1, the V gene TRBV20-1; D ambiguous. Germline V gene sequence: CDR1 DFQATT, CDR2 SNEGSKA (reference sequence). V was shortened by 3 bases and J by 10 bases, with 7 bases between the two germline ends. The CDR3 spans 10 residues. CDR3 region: CSARWVEQFF. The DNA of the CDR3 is TGCAGTGCTAGGTGGGTGGAGCAGTTCTTC.

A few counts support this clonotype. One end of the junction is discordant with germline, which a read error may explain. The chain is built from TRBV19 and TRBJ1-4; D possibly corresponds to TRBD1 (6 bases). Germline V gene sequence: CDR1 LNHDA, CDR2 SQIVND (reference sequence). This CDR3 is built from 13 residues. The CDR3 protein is CASSIPGGGLLRF. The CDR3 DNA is TGTGCCAGTAGTATCCCCGGGGGCGGTCTCCTCCGTTTT.

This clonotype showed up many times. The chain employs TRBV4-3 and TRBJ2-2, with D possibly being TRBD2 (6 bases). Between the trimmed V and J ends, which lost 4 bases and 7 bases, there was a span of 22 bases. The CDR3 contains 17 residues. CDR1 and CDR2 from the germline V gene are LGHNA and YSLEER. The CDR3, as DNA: TGCGCCAGCAGCCTTTGGCCGCCCGGGGGAATGGGCGGGGAGCTGTTTTTT. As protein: CASSLWPPGGMGGELFF.

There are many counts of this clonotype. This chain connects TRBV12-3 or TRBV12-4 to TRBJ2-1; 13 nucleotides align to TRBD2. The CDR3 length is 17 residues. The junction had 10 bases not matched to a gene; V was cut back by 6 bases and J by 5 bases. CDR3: CASRPNAGTSGDNEQFF. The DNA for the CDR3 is TGTGCCAGCAGACCTAACGCCGGGACTAGCGGGGACAATGAGCAGTTCTTC.

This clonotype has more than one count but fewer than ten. For the CDR3, the DNA is TGTGCCAGCAGCTCGAAAGCAGGGGGCACCGGGGAGCTGTTTTTT. Translating it yields CASSSKAGGTGELFF. The V gene is TRBV7-2, the J gene TRBJ2-2; 7 bases are a match to TRBD1. The CDR3 loop spans 15 amino acids. Trimming cost V 4 bases and J 4 bases; bases outside gene matches: 6. CDR1 is SGHTA, CDR2 FQGNSA, per germline.

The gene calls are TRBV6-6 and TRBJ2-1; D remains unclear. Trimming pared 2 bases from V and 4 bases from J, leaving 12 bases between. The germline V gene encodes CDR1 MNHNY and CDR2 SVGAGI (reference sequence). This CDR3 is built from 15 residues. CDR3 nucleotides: TGTGCCAGCAGTTACGGCCCTGGCAGATACAATGAGCAGTTCTTC. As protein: CASSYGPGRYNEQFF.

Written as DNA, the CDR3 is TGTGCCAGCGCAACATACAGGGTGGTCAATGAGCAGTTCTTC. This sequence encodes CASATYRVVNEQFF. The V call is TRBV28, the J call TRBJ2-1; TRBD1 might be the D (6 bases). This CDR3 comprises 14 residues. Germline V gene lookup returns CDR1 MDHEN and CDR2 SYDVKM. V shed 8 bases and J shed 6 bases, with 17 bases lying between them.

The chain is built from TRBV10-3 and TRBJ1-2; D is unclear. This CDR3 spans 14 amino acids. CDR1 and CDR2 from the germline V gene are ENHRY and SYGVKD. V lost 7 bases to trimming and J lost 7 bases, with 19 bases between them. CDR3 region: CAITEDFSAFGYTF. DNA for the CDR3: TGTGCCATCACCGAGGATTTTTCCGCGTTTGGCTACACCTTC.

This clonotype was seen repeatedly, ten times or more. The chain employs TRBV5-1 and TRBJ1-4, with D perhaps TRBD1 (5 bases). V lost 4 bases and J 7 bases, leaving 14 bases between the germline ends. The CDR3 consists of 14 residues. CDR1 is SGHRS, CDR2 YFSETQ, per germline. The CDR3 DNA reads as TGCGCCAGCAGCCCGGTGGGGGTCGGTGAAAAACTGTTTTTT. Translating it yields CASSPVGVGEKLFF. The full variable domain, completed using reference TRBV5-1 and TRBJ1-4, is KAGVTQTPRYLIKTRGQQVTLSCSPISGHRSVSWYQQTPGQGLQFLFEYFSETQRNKGNFPGRFSGRQFSNSRSEMNVSTLELGDSALYLCASSPVGVGEKLFFGSGTQLSVL.

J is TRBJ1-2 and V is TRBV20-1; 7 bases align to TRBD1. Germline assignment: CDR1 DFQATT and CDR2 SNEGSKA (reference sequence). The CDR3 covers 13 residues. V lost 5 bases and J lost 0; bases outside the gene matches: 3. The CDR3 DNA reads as TGCAGTGCTGGGGACAGCTCTAACTATGGCTACACCTTC. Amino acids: CSAGDSSNYGYTF.

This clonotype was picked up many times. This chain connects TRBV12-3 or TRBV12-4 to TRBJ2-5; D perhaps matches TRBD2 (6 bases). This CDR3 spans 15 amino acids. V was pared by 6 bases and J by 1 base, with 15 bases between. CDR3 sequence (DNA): TGTGCCAGCAGCTTACAGGAGGAGGGCCAAGAGACCCAGTACTTC. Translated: CASSLQEEGQETQYF.

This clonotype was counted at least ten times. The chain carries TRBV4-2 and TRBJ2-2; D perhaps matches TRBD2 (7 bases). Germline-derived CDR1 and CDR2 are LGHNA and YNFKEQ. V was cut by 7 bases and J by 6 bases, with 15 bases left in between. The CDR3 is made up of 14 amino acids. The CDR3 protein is CASTNLGGAGELFF. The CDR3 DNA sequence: TGTGCCAGCACCAATCTAGGGGGGGCCGGGGAGCTGTTTTTT.

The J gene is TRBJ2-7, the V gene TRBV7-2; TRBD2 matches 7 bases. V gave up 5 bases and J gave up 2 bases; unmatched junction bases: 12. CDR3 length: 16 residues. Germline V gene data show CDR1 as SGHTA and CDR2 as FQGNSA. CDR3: CASSHRGSGPPYEQYF. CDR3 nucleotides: TGTGCCAGCAGCCATAGAGGTAGCGGGCCCCCCTACGAGCAGTACTTC.

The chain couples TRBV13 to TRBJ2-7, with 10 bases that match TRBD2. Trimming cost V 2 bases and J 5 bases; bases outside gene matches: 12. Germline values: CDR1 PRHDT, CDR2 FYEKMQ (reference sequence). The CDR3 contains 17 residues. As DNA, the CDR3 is TGTGCCAGCAGCTTAAACCAAGCGGGGGGGCCAGGAGACGAGCAGTACTTC. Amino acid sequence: CASSLNQAGGPGDEQYF.

The CDR3 loop reads CASSQILGDEQFF. CDR3 nucleotides: TGTGCCAGCAGCCAAATATTGGGCGATGAGCAGTTCTTC. The chain carries TRBV14 and TRBJ2-1; D is ambiguous. The V gene lost 2 bases and the J gene lost 8 bases, with 10 bases spanning the gap. This CDR3 spans 13 amino acids. Germline CDR1 reads SGHDN; CDR2 reads FVKESK.

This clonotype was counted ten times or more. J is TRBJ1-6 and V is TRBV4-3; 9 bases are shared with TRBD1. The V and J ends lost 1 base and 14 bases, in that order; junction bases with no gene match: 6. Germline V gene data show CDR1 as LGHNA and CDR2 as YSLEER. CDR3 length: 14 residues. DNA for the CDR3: TGCGCCAGCAGCCAAGCTTTCAGGACAGGGGCCCTCCACTTT. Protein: CASSQAFRTGALHF.